Listed below are T cell receptor beta chains from one sample, sequenced in a study of blood T cells in healthy people across ages. MiXCR was run by TCRdb on the 5' RACE reads, yielding one entry per CDR3 protein. The repertoire holds 2 million or so distinct CDR3 sequences, with around 48% as singletons. The sequencing input was blood. These receptors originate from a middle-aged woman in good health. Both conserved end residues are part of each CDR3. A D gene is named only where the DNA matches it firmly. Clone size appears in some rows only: once, few, many, or a class for an expanded clone.

v_gene	d_gene	len	abundance	j_gene	CDR3aa	CDR3nt
TRBV7-2	-	13	few	TRBJ2-7	CASSLRPGDEQYF	TGTGCCAGCAGCTTACGCCCAGGGGACGAGCAGTACTTC
TRBV7-2	-	14	-	TRBJ2-5	CASSPPPHQETQYF	TGTGCCAGCAGCCCCCCTCCCCACCAAGAGACCCAGTACTTC
TRBV2	-	12	-	TRBJ1-1	CASSESWAEAFF	TGTGCCAGCAGTGAATCGTGGGCTGAAGCTTTCTTT
TRBV4-1	-	15	-	TRBJ1-4	CASKSGWGTNEKLFF	TGCGCCAGCAAATCGGGGTGGGGTACAAATGAAAAACTGTTTTTT
TRBV5-1	-	15	few	TRBJ2-5	CASSNPTARQETQYF	TGCGCCAGCAGCAACCCGACAGCGAGACAAGAGACCCAGTACTTC
TRBV6-2/TRBV6-3	-	14	-	TRBJ2-5	CASSLYSGKETQYF	TGTGCCAGCAGTCTGTACAGCGGCAAAGAGACCCAGTACTTC
TRBV10-3	TRBD1	15	few	TRBJ2-7	CAIRDAGGSFYEQYF	TGTGCCATCAGGGACGCAGGGGGTTCTTTCTACGAGCAGTACTTC
TRBV20-1	TRBD2	16	few	TRBJ2-1	CSARDSGGSSYNEQFF	TGCAGTGCTAGAGATAGCGGGGGGAGCTCCTACAATGAGCAGTTCTTC
TRBV5-6	-	16	-	TRBJ1-2	CASSLDGGQSIHGYTF	TGTGCCAGCAGCTTGGATGGCGGACAGTCGATCCATGGCTACACCTTC
TRBV7-9	TRBD2	16	-	TRBJ2-5	CASSSSGSGREETQYF	TGTGCCAGCAGCTCCTCGGGTAGCGGGCGGGAAGAGACCCAGTACTTC
TRBV7-8	-	13	once	TRBJ2-2	CASSLISTGELFF	TGTGCCAGCAGCTTAATAAGCACCGGGGAGCTGTTTTTT
TRBV12-3/TRBV12-4	TRBD1	16	-	TRBJ2-3	CASRNARDSFTDMQYF	TGTGCCAGCAGGAATGCACGGGACAGTTTCACAGATATGCAGTATTTT
TRBV6-5	-	18	-	TRBJ1-4	CASSSRPGRLATNEKLFF	TGTGCCAGCAGTTCTAGGCCAGGACGGTTAGCAACTAATGAAAAACTGTTTTTT
TRBV5-1	TRBD1	15	-	TRBJ2-5	CASSLAKTGTETQYF	TGCGCCAGCAGCTTGGCGAAGACAGGGACAGAGACCCAGTACTTC
TRBV5-1	-	15	few	TRBJ2-7	CASSLEDGTTYEQYF	TGCGCCAGCAGCTTGGAGGACGGGACAACCTACGAGCAGTACTTC
TRBV7-9	-	8	-	TRBJ2-1	CASSRMFF	TGTGCCAGCAGCCGCATGTTCTTC
TRBV6-2/TRBV6-3	-	13	-	TRBJ2-1	CASSYAGVGEQFF	TGTGCCAGCAGTTACGCAGGGGTAGGGGAGCAGTTCTTC
TRBV7-3	TRBD2	16	-	TRBJ2-1	CASSSSRGGPYNEQFF	TGTGCCAGCAGCTCCTCGCGGGGGGGCCCCTACAATGAGCAGTTCTTC
TRBV5-1	-	15	few	TRBJ2-1	CASSLEGGMGFEQFF	TGCGCCAGCAGCTTGGAGGGGGGCATGGGTTTTGAGCAGTTCTTC
TRBV6-6	TRBD1	14	-	TRBJ2-7	CASVPQGGYYEQYF	TGTGCCAGCGTCCCCCAAGGGGGCTATTACGAGCAGTACTTC
TRBV6-5	-	15	-	TRBJ2-5	CASSYGSRIGETQYF	TGTGCCAGCAGTTACGGGAGCAGGATTGGGGAGACCCAGTACTTC
TRBV5-1	-	14	-	TRBJ2-3	CASRLEVWADTQYF	TGCGCCAGCAGACTAGAGGTGTGGGCCGATACGCAGTATTTT
TRBV27	-	14	-	TRBJ2-1	CASTYRGGKDEQFF	TGTGCCAGCACCTATAGGGGGGGTAAAGATGAGCAGTTCTTC
TRBV28	TRBD2	13	few	TRBJ2-4	CASSLFGGDIQYF	TGTGCCAGCAGTTTATTTGGGGGGGACATTCAGTACTTC